This T cell receptor (beta chain) derives from a study of control samples from healthy donors and cancer patients. Germline loops: CDR1 SGHNT, CDR2 YYREEE (reference sequence). V trimming: 5 bases; J trimming: 0 bases; junction bases outside the gene matches: 4. The CDR3 runs 16 residues. Data came from immunoSEQ multiplex PCR; TCRdb stores just in-frame clones and leaves some out. Among some 74,000 clones, approximately 91% were seen once, and the ten largest hold more than 5%. Sequencing input: blood. The V gene is TRBV5-4, the J gene TRBJ2-2; TRBD2 matches at 10 bases. This receptor was obtained from a woman aged 50 to 65 in good health. In DNA, the CDR3 is TGTGCCAGCAGTCCCAGCGGGGGGGCGAACACCGGGGAGCTGTTTTTT. It yields the protein CASSPSGGANTGELFF.